This T cell receptor beta chain was sequenced in a study of blood T cell repertoires in COVID-19. About the study: Both acute and convalescent COVID-19 samples were obtained from the United States, Italy and Spain. From T cells, B-cell-depleted T cells, or PBMCs came the material, which was cDNA or gDNA.

Repertoires were generated with immunoSEQ multiplex PCR, while TCRdb's copy carries only in-frame clones and drops some. In the table there are about 29,000 clones, around 89% of which are singletons. Germline loops: CDR1 MNHEY, CDR2 SVGAGI. Trimming pared 2 bases from V and 5 bases from J, leaving 5 bases between. The CDR3 runs 12 residues. The sequence derives from a human donor in a cohort sampled during active COVID-19. The sample was peripheral blood. The chain combines TRBV6-5 with TRBJ2-3; D gene unclear. DNA for the CDR3: TGTGCCAGCAGTTACGGGCGAGATACGCAGTATTTT. Its protein is CASSYGRDTQYF.